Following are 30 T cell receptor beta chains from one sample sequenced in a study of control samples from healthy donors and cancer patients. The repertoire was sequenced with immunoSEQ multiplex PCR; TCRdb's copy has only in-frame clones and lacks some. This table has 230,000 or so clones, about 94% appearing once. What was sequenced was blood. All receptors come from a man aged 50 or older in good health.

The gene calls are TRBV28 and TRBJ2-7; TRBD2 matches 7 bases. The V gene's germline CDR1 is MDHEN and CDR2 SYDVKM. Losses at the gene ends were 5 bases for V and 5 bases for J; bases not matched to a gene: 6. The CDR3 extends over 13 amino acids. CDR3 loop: CASSPSSGNEQYF. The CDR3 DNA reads TGTGCCAGCAGTCCCTCTAGCGGCAACGAGCAGTACTTC.

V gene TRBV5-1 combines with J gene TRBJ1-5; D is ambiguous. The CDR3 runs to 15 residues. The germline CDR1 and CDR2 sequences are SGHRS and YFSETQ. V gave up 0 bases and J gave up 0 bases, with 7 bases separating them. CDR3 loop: CASSLEGYSNQPQHF. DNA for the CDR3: TGCGCCAGCAGCTTGGAAGGATATAGCAATCAGCCCCAGCATTTT.

The CDR3 DNA follows: TGCGCCAGCAGCTTGGCCACGGGGGTTCTAAAGGAACTGTTTTTT. Residues: CASSLATGVLKELFF. The V gene is TRBV5-1, the J gene TRBJ1-4; maybe TRBD1 (5 bases). V was shortened by 0 bases and J by 12 bases, with 18 bases between the two germline ends. Germline V gene data show CDR1 as SGHRS and CDR2 as YFSETQ. There are 15 residues in the CDR3. Filled out from reference TRBV5-1 and TRBJ1-4, the complete variable domain reads KAGVTQTPRYLIKTRGQQVTLSCSPISGHRSVSWYQQTPGQGLQFLFEYFSETQRNKGNFPGRFSGRQFSNSRSEMNVSTLELGDSALYLCASSLATGVLKELFFGSGTQLSVL.

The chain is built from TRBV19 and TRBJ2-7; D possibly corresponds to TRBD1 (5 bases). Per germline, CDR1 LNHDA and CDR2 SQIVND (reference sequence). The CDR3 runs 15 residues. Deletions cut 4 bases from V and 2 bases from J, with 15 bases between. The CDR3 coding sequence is TGTGCCAGTAGTAGGACACAAACGGGCCCCTACGAGCAGTACTTC. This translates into CASSRTQTGPYEQYF.

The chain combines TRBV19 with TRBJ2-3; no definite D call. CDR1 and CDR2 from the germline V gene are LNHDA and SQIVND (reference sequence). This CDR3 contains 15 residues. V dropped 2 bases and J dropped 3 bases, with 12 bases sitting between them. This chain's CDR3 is CASSIRAVGTDTQYF. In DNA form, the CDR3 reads TGTGCCAGTAGTATAAGGGCAGTAGGGACAGATACGCAGTATTTT.

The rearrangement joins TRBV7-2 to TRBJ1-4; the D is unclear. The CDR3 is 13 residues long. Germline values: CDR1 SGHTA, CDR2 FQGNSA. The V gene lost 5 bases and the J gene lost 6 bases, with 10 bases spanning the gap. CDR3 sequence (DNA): TGTGCCAGCAGCCTCCCGTCTCATGAAAAACTGTTTTTT. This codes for CASSLPSHEKLFF. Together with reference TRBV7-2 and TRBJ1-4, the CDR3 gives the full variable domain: GAGVSQSPSNKVTEKGKDVELRCDPISGHTALYWYRQSLGQGLEFLIYFQGNSAPDKSGLPSDRFSAERTGGSVSTLTIQRTQQEDSAVYLCASSLPSHEKLFFGSGTQLSVL.

CDR3 protein: CASSPLPYTDTQYF. CDR3 bases: TGTGCCAGCAGCCCACTGCCCTACACAGATACGCAGTATTTT. The chain joins TRBV13 to TRBJ2-3; D is unclear. The CDR3 extends over 14 amino acids. Trimming took off 5 bases at V and 2 bases at J, with 11 bases between the two ends. Germline-derived CDR1 and CDR2 are PRHDT and FYEKMQ (reference sequence).

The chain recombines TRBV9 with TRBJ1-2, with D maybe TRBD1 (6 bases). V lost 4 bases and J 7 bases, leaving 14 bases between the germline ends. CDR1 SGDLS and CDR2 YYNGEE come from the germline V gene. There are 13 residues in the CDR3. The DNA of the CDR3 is TGTGCCAGCAGCCCGAACCTACAGGGTGGCTACACCTTC. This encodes CASSPNLQGGYTF. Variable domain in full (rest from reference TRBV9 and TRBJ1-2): DSGVTQTPKHLITATGQRVTLRCSPRSGDLSVYWYQQSLDQGLQFLIQYYNGEERAKGNILERFSAQQFPDLHSELNLSSLELGDSALYFCASSPNLQGGYTFGSGTRLTVV.

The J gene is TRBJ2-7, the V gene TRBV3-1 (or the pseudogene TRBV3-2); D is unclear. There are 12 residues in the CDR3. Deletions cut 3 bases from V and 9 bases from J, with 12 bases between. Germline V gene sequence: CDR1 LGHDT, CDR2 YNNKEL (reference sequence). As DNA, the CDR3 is TGTGCCAGCAGCCATGGTAGCAATGGGCAGTACGTC. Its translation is CASSHGSNGQYV.

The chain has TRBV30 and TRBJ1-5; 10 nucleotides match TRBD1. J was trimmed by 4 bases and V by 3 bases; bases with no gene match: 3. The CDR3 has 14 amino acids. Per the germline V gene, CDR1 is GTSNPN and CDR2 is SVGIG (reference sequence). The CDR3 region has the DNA TGTGCCTGGAGCGTGGACAGGGGGAATCAGCCCCAGCATTTT. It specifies CAWSVDRGNQPQHF.

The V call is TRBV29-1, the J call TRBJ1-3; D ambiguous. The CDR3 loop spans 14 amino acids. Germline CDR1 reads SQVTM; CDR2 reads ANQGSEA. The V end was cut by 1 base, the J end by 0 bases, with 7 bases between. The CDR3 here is CSVEGDFSGNTIYF. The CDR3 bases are TGCAGCGTTGAAGGAGACTTCTCTGGAAACACCATATATTTT.

CDR3 region: CASRPVTQSSGTQYF. CDR3 DNA sequence: TGTGCCAGCAGGCCGGTCACCCAGTCGTCGGGGACGCAGTATTTT. This sequence joins TRBV6-5 and TRBJ2-3; D might be TRBD2 (5 bases). The CDR3 length is 15 residues. V lost 6 bases and J 9 bases, leaving 22 bases between the germline ends. Looked up from germline, CDR1 is MNHEY and CDR2 is SVGAGI.

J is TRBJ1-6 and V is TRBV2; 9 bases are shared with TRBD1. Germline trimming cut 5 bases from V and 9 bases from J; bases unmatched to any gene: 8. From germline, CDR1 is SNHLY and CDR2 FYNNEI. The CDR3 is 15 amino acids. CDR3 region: CASSWGQGNTSPLHF. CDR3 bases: TGTGCCAGCAGTTGGGGACAGGGAAATACTTCACCCCTCCACTTT.

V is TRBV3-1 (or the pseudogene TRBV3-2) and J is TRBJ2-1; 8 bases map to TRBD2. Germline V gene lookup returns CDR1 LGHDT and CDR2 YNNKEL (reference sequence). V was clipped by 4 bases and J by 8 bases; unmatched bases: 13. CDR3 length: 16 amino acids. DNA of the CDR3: TGTGCCAGCAGCCGAATGGGACTAGTTGAATCCTATGAGCAGTTCTTC. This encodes CASSRMGLVESYEQFF.

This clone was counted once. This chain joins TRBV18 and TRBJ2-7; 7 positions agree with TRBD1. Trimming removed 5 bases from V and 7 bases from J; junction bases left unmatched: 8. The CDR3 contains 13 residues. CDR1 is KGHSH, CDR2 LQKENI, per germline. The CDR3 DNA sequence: TGTGCCAGCTCAGATGACAGGGTTGGAGAGCAGTACGTC. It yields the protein CASSDDRVGEQYV.

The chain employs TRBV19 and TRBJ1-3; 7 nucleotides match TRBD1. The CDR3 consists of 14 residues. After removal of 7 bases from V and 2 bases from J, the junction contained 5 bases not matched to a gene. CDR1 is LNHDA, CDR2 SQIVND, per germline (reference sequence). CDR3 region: CASTATGAGNTIYF. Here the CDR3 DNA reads TGTGCCAGTACCGCCACAGGGGCTGGAAACACCATATATTTT.

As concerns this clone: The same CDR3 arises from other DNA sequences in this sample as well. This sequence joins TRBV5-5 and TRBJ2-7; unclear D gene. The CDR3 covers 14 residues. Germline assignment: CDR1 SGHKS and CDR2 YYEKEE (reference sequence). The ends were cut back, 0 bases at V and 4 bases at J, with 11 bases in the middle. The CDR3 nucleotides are TGTGCCAGCAGCTTGGGTGGAACTGTATACGAGCAGTACTTC. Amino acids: CASSLGGTVYEQYF.

This CDR3 reads CASSPRSRNAGNTIYF. Here the CDR3 DNA reads TGTGCCAGCAGCCCCCGTTCGAGGAATGCTGGAAACACCATATATTTT. The J gene is TRBJ1-3, the V gene TRBV7-9; no clear D gene. The germline gives CDR1 SEHNR, CDR2 FQNEAQ (reference sequence). Trimming stripped 5 bases from V and 2 bases from J, with 16 bases between. There are 16 residues in the CDR3.

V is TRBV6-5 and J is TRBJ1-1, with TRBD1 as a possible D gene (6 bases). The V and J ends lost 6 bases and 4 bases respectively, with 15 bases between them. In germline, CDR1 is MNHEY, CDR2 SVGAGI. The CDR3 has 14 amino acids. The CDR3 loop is CASSPGGAGTEAFF. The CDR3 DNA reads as TGTGCCAGCAGCCCGGGGGGGGCGGGCACTGAAGCTTTCTTT.

The CDR3 DNA reads as TGTGCCAGCAGCTTAGAAGGAGGAGCCCCGTATGGCTACACCTTC. Its protein product is CASSLEGGAPYGYTF. The gene calls are TRBV7-9 and TRBJ1-2; D remains unclear. Per the germline V gene, CDR1 is SEHNR and CDR2 is FQNEAQ (reference sequence). The CDR3 length is 15 residues. Trimming stripped 1 base from V and 5 bases from J, with 14 bases between.

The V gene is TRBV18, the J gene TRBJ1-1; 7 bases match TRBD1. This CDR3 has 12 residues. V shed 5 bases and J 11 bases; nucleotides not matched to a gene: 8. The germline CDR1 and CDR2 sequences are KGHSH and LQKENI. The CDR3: CASSEGQRGAFF. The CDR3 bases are TGTGCCAGCTCAGAGGGACAGAGAGGGGCTTTCTTT.

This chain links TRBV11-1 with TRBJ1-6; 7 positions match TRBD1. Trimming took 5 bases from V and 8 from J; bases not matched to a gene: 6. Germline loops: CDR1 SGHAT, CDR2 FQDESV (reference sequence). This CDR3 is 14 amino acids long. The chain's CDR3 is CASSPTGYYSPLHF. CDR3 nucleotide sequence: TGTGCCAGCAGCCCGACAGGGTATTATTCACCCCTCCACTTT.

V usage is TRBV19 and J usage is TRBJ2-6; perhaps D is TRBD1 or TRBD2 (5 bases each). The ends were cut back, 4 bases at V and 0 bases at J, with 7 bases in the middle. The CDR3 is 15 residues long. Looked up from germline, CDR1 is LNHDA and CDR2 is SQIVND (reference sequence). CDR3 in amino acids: CASSRGDSGANVLTF. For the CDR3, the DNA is TGTGCCAGTAGTAGAGGGGACTCTGGGGCCAACGTCCTGACTTTC.

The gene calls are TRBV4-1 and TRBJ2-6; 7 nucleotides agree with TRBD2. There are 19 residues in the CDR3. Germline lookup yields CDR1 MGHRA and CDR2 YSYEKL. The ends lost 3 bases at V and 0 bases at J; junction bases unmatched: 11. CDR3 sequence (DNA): TGCGCCAGCAGCCACGGTCCCTCGGGGGGAAGCTCTGGGGCCAACGTCCTGACTTTC. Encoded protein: CASSHGPSGGSSGANVLTF.

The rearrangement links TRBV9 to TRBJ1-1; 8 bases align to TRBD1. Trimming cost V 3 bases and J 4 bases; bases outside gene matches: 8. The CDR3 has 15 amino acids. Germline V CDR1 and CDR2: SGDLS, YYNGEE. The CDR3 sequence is CASSAATGVGTEAFF. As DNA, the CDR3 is TGTGCCAGCAGCGCTGCGACAGGGGTGGGCACTGAAGCTTTCTTT.

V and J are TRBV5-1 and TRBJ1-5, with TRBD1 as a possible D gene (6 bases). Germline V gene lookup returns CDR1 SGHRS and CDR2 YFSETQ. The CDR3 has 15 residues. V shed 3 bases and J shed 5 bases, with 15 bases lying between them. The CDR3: CASSWDGGPDQPQHF. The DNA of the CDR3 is TGCGCCAGCAGCTGGGACGGGGGGCCAGATCAGCCCCAGCATTTT.

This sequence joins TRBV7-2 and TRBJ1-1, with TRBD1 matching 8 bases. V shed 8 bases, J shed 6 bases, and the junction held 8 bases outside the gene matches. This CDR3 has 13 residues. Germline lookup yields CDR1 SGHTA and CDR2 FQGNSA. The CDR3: CASPGQGASEAFF. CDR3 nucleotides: TGTGCCAGCCCGGGGCAGGGGGCCTCTGAAGCTTTCTTT.

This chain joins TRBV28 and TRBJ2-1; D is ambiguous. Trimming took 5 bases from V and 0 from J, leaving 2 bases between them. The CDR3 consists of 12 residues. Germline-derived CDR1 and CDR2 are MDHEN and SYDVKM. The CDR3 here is CASSISYNEQFF. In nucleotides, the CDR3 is TGTGCCAGCAGTATCTCCTACAATGAGCAGTTCTTC.

The CDR3 sequence is CASSFQGETEAFF. In DNA form, the CDR3 reads TGTGCCAGCAGTTTCCAGGGGGAGACTGAAGCTTTCTTT. The chain links TRBV27 to TRBJ1-1; 7 bases fit TRBD1. Germline lookup yields CDR1 MNHEY and CDR2 SMNVEV (reference sequence). The CDR3 has 13 amino acids. J gave up 5 bases and V 3 bases, and 3 bases lay outside the gene matches.

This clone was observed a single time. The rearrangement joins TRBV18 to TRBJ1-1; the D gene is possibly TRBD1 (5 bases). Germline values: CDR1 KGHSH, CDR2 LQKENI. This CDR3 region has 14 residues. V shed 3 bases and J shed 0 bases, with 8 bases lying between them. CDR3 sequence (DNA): TGTGCCAGCTCACCGGGGCAGATGAACACTGAAGCTTTCTTT. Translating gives CASSPGQMNTEAFF.